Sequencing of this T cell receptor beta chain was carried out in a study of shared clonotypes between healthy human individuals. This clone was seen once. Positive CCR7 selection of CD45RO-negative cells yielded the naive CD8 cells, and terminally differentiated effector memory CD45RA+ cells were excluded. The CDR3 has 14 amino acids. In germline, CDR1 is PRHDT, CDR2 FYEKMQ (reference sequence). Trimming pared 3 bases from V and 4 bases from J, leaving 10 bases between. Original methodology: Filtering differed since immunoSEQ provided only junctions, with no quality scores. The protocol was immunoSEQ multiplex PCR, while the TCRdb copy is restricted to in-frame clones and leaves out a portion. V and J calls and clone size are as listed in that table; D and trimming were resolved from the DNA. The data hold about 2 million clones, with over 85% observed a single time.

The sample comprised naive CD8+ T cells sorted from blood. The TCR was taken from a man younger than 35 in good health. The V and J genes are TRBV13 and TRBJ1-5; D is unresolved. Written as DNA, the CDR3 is TGTGCCAGCAGCTTTATGGGGTTAAATCAGCCCCAGCATTTT. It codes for CASSFMGLNQPQHF.